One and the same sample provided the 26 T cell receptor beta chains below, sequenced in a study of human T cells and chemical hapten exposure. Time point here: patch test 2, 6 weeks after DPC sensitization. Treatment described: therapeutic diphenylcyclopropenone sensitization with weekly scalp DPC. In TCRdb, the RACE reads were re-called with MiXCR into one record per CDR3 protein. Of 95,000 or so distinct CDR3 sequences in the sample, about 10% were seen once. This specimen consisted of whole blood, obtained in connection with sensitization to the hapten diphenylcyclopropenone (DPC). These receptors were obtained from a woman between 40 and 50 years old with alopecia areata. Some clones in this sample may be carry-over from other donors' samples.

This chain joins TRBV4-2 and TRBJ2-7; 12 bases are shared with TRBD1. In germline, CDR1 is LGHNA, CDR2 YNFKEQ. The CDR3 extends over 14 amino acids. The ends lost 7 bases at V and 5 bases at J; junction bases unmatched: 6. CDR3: CASTGTGGRDEQYF. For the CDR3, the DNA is TGTGCCAGCACCGGGACAGGGGGCCGGGACGAGCAGTACTTC.

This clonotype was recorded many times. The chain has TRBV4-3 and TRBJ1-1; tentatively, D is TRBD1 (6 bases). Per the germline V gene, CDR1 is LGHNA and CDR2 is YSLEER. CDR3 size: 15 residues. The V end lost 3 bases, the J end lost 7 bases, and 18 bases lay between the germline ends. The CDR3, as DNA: TGCGCCAGCAGCCAGGGCGGCGGGACACCATTTGAAGCTTTCTTT. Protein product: CASSQGGGTPFEAFF.

CDR3 region: CASSHSQDRPYEQYF. DNA for the CDR3: TGTGCCAGCAGCCATAGCCAGGACAGGCCCTACGAGCAGTACTTC. The chain employs TRBV9 and TRBJ2-7; TRBD1 matches at 7 bases. Germline V gene data show CDR1 as SGDLS and CDR2 as YYNGEE. After removal of 4 bases from V and 2 bases from J, the junction contained 9 bases not matched to a gene. The CDR3 consists of 15 residues.

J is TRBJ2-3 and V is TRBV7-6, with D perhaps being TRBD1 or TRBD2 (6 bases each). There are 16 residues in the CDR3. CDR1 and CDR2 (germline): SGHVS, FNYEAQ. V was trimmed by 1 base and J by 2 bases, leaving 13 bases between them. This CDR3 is CASSLVRGANTDTQYF. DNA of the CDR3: TGTGCCAGCAGCTTAGTAAGGGGGGCCAACACAGATACGCAGTATTTT.

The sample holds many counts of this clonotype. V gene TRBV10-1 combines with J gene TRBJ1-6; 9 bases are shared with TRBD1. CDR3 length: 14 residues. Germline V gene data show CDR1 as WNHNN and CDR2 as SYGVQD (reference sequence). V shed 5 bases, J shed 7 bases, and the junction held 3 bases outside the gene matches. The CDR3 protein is CASSSGQGNSPLHF. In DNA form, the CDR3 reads TGCGCCAGCAGTTCGGGACAGGGCAATTCACCCCTCCACTTT.

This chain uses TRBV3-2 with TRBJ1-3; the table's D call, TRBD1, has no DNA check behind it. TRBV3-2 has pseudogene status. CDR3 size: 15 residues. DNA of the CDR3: TGTGCCAGCAGCCCCACCGGGACCCCGGGAAACACCATATATTTT. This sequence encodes CASSPTGTPGNTIYF.

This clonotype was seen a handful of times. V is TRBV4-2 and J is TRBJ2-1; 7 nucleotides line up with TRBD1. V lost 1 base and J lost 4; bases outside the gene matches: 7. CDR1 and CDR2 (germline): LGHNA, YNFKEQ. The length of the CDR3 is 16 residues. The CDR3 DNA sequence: TGTGCCAGCAGCCAAGTGATGAGGGGGCGGTACAATGAGCAGTTCTTC. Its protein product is CASSQVMRGRYNEQFF.

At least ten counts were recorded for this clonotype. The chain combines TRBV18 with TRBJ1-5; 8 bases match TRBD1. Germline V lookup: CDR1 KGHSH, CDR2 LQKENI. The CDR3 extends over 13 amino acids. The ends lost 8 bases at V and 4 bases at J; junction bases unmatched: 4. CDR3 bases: TGTGCCAGCGGCCGGGACAGGAATCAGCCCCAGCATTTT. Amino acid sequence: CASGRDRNQPQHF.

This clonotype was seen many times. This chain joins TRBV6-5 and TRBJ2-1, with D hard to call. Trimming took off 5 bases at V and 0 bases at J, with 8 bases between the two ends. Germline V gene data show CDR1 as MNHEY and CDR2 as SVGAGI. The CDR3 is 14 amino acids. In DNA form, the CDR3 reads TGTGCCAGCAGTAAGGCCGGCTCCTACAATGAGCAGTTCTTC. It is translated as CASSKAGSYNEQFF.

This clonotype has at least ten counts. The CDR3 spells CASSLDRVGNIQYF. As DNA, the CDR3 is TGTGCCAGCAGCTTAGACAGGGTGGGAAACATTCAGTACTTC. This chain uses TRBV7-2 with TRBJ2-4; D is possibly TRBD1 (6 bases). The CDR3 covers 14 residues. The germline gives CDR1 SGHTA, CDR2 FQGNSA. V was shortened by 1 base and J by 6 bases, with 10 bases between the two germline ends.

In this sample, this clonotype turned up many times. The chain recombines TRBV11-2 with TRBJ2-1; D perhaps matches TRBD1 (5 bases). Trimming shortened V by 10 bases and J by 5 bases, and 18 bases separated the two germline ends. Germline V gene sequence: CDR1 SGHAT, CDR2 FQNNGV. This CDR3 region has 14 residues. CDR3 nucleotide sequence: TGTGCCACCTTGGGGCAAAGTTACCACAATGAGCAGTTCTTC. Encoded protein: CATLGQSYHNEQFF.

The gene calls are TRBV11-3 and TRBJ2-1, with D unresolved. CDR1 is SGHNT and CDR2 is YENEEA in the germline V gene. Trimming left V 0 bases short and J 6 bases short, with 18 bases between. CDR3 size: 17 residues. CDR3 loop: CASSLDLGNRLGNEQFF. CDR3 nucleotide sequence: TGTGCCAGCAGCTTAGATTTAGGGAATAGGTTGGGCAATGAGCAGTTCTTC.

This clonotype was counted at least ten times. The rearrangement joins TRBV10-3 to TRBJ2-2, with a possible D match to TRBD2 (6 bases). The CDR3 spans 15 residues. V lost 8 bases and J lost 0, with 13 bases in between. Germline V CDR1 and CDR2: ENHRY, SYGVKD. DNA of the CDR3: TGTGCCATCGGGGGGAACCCTTCGAACACCGGGGAGCTGTTTTTT. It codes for CAIGGNPSNTGELFF.

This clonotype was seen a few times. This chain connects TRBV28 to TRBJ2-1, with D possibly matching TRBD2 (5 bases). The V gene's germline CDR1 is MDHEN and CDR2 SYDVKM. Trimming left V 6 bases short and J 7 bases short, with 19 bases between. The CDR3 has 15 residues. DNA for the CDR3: TGTGCCAGCAGCTCCGCGGACGGAGGACTGAATGAGCAGTTCTTC. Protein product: CASSSADGGLNEQFF.

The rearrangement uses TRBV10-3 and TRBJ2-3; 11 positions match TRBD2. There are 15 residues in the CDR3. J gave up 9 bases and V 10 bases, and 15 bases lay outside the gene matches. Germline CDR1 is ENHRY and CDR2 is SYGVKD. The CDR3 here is CATLPLAGGPSTQYF. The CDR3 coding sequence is TGTGCCACCCTCCCGCTAGCGGGAGGACCCTCGACGCAGTATTTT.

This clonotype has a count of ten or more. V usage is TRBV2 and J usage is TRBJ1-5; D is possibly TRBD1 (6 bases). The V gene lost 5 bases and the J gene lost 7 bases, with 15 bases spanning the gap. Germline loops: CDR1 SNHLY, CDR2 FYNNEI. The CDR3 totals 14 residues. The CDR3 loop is CASSPHRVRQPQHF. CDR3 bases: TGTGCCAGCAGTCCCCACAGGGTCAGGCAGCCCCAGCATTTT.

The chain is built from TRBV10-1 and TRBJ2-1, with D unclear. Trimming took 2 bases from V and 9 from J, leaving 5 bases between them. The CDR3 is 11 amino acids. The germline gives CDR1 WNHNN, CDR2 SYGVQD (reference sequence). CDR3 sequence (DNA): TGCGCCAGCAGTGAGGTGGGTGAGCAGTTCTTC. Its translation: CASSEVGEQFF.

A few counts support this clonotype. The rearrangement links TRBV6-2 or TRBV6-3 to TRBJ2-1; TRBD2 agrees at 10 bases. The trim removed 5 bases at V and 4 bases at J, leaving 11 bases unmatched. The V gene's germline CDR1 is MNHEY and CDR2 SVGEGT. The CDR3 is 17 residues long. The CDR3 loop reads CASSPDGLAAFYNEQFF. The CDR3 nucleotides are TGTGCCAGCAGTCCGGATGGACTAGCGGCCTTTTACAATGAGCAGTTCTTC.

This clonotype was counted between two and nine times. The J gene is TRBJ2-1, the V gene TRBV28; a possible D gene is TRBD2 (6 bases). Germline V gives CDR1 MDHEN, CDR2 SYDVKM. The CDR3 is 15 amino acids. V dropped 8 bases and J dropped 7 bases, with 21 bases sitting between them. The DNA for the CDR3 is TGTGCCAGCGGGGGGACCGGGACGTTGTTGAATGAGCAGTTCTTC. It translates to CASGGTGTLLNEQFF.

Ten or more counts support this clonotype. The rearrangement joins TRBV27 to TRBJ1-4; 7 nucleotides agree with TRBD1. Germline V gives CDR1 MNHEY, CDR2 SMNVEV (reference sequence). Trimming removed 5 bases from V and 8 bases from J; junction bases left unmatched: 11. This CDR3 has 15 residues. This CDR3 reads CASSRSRGSGEKLFF. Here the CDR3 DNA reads TGTGCCAGCAGTCGATCCAGGGGGTCGGGGGAAAAACTGTTTTTT.

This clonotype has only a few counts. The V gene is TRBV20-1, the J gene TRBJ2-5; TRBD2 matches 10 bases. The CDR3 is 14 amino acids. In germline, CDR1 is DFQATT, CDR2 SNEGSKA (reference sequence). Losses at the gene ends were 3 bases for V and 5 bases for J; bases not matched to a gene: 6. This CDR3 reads CSARAGLAAETQYF. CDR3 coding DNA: TGCAGTGCTAGGGCCGGACTAGCGGCGGAGACCCAGTACTTC.

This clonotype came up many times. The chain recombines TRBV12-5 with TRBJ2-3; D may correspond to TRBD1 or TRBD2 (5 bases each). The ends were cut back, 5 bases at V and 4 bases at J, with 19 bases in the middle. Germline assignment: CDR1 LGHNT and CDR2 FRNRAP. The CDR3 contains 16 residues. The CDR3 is CASGPGTADNSDTQYF. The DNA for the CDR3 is TGTGCTAGTGGTCCGGGGACGGCTGACAACTCAGATACGCAGTATTTT.

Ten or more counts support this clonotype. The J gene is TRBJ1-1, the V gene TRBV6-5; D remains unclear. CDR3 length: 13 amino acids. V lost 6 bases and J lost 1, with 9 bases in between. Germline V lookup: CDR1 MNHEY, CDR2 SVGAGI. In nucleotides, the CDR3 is TGTGCCAGCAGCCGCGGAAAGAACACTGAAGCTTTCTTT. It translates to CASSRGKNTEAFF.

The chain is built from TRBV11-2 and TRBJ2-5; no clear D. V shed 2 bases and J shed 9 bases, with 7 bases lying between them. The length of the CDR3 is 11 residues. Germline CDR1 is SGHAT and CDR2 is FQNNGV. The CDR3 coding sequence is TGTGCCAGCAGCTTATTCTTTGCCCAGTACTTC. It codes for CASSLFFAQYF.

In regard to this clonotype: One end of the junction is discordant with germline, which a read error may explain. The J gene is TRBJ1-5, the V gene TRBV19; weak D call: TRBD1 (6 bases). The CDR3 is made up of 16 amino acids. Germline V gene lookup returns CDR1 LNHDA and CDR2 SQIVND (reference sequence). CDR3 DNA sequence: TGTGCCAGTAGAACCGGGACACCGACGCGCAATCAGCCCCCGCATTTT. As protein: CASRTGTPTRNQPPHF.

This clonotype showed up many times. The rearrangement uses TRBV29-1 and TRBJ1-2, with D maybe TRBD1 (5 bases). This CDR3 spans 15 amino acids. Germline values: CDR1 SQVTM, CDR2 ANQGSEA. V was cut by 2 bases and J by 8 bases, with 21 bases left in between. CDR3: CSVESRTKVFEGYTF. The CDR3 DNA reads TGCAGCGTTGAAAGCAGGACAAAGGTTTTCGAGGGCTACACCTTC.